The clone carrying this TCR beta chain is a singleton in its sample. This specimen belongs to a study of blood T cell repertoires in COVID-19. The wider study: In each case, the material was cDNA or gDNA derived from T cells, B-cell-depleted T cells, or PBMCs.

Profiled with immunoSEQ multiplex PCR; TCRdb holds only in-frame clones, not every one. The sample has roughly 180,000 clones; approximately 86% are singletons. This CDR3 spans 15 amino acids. CDR1 MNHEY and CDR2 SVGAGI come from the germline V gene. V dropped 6 bases and J dropped 3; count of bases not matched to a gene: 10. This receptor was obtained from a man in his fifties or sixties who had recovered from COVID-19. Specimen: PBMCs or T cells enriched from blood (not recorded which). The genes are TRBV6-5 and TRBJ2-7, with TRBD1 matching over 8 bases. Written as DNA, the CDR3 is TGTGCCAGCAGCCTTGCAGGGGGCGCTTTCTACGAGCAGTACTTC. Its protein product is CASSLAGGAFYEQYF.